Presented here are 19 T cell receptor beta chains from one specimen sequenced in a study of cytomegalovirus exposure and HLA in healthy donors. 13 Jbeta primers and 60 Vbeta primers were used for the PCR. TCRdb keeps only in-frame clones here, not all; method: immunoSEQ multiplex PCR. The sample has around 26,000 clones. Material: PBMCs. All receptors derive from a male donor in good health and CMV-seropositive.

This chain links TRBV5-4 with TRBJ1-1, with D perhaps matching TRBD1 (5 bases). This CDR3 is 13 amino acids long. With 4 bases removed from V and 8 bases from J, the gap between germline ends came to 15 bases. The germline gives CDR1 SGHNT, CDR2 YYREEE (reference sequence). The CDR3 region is CASSPQGRREAFF. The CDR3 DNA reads TGTGCCAGCAGCCCGCAGGGAAGAAGGGAAGCTTTCTTT.

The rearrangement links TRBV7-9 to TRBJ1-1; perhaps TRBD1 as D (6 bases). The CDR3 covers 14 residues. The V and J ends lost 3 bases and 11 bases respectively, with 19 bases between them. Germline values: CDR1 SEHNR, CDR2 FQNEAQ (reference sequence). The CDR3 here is CASSFSRQDPGAFF. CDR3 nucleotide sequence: TGTGCCAGCAGCTTTTCCCGACAGGACCCGGGCGCTTTCTTT.

The CDR3 bases are TGTGCCAGCAGTCCACGAGTCTACGAGCAGTACTTC. It translates to CASSPRVYEQYF. The V and J genes are TRBV28 and TRBJ2-7; D gene ambiguous. CDR1 and CDR2 from the germline V gene are MDHEN and SYDVKM. The CDR3 length is 12 residues. V lost 5 bases and J 3 bases, leaving 8 bases between the germline ends.

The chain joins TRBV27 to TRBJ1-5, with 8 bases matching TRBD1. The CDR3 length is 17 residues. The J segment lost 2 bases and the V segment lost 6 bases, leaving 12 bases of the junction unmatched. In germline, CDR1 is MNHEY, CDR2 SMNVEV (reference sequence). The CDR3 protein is CASRDRGMGYGNQPQHF. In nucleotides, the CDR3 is TGTGCCAGCAGAGACAGGGGAATGGGGTATGGCAATCAGCCCCAGCATTTT.

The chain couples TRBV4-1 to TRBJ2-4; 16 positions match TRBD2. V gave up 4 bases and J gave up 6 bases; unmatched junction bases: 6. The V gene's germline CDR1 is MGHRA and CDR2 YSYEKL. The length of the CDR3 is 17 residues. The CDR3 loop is CASSLGGLAGGANIQYF. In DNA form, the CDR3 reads TGCGCCAGCAGCCTCGGGGGACTAGCGGGAGGGGCAAACATTCAGTACTTC.

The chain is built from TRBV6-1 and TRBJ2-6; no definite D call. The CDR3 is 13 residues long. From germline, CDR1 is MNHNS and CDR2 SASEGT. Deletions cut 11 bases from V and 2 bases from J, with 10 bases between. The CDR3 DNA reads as TGTGCCGTTGACATGGCTGGGGCCAACGTCCTGACTTTC. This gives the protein CAVDMAGANVLTF.

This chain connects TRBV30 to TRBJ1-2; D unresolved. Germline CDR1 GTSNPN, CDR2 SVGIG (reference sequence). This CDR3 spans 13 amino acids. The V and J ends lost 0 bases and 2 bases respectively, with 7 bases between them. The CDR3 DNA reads TGTGCCTGGAGTGTACGCAGGAACTATGGCTACACCTTC. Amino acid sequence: CAWSVRRNYGYTF.

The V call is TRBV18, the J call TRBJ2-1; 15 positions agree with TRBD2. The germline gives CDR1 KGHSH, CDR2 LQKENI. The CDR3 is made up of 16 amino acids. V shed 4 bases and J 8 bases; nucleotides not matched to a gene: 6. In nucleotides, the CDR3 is TGTGCCAGCTCACTCCGGACTAGCGGGGGGGCCTATGAGCAGTTCTTC. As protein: CASSLRTSGGAYEQFF.

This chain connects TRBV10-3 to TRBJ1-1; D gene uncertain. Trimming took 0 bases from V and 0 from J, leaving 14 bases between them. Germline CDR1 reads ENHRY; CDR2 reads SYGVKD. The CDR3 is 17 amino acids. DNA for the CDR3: TGTGCCATCAGTGAGTCGTTACAGACCCGCCTGAACACTGAAGCTTTCTTT. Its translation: CAISESLQTRLNTEAFF.

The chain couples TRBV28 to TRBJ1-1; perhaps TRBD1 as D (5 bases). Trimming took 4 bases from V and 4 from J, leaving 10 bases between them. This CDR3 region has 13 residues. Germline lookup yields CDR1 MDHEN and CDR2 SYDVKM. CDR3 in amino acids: CASSSYGATEAFF. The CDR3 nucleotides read TGTGCCAGCAGTTCATATGGGGCCACTGAAGCTTTCTTT.

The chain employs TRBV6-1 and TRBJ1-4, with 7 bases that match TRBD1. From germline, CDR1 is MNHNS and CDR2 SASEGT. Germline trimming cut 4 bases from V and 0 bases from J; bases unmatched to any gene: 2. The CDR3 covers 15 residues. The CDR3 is CASSGGTATNEKLFF. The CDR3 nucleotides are TGTGCCAGCAGTGGGGGGACAGCAACTAATGAAAAACTGTTTTTT.

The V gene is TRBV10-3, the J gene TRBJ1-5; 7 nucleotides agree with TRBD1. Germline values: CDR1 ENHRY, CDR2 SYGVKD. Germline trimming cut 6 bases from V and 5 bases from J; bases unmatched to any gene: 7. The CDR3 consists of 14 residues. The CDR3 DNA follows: TGTGCCATCAGCCCCGACAGGGACGATCAGCCCCAGCATTTT. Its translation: CAISPDRDDQPQHF.

This chain's CDR3 is CASSPTLAGAYEQYF. For the CDR3, the DNA is TGTGCCAGCAGCCCCACCCTAGCGGGGGCGTACGAGCAGTACTTC. The chain joins TRBV4-2 to TRBJ2-7; TRBD2 aligns across 10 bases. The CDR3 has 15 residues. Germline lookup yields CDR1 LGHNA and CDR2 YNFKEQ. With V trimmed by 4 bases and J by 4 bases, 7 bases remained unmatched.

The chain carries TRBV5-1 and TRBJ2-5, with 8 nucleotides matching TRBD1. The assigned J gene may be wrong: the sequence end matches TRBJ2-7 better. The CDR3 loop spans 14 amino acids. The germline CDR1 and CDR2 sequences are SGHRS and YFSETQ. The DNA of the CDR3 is TGCGCCAGCAGCTCGTCAGGGGGCTTCGACGAGCAGTACTTC. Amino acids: CASSSSGGFDEQYF.

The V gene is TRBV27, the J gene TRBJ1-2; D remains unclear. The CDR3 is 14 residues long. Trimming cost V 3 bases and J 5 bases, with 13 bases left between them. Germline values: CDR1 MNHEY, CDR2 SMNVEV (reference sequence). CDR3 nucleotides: TGTGCCAGCAGTTTGCAGCGGGCGGGTTATGGCTACACCTTC. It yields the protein CASSLQRAGYGYTF.

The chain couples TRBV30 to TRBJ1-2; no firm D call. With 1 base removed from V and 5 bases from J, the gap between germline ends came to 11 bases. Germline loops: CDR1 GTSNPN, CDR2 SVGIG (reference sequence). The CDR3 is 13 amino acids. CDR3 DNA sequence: TGTGCCTGGAGTGACGGGGTAGGATATGGCTACACCTTC. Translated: CAWSDGVGYGYTF.

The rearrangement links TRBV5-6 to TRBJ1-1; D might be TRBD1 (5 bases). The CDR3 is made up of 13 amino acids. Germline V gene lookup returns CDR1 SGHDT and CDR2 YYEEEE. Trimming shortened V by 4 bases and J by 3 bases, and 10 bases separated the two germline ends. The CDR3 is CASSVGHYTEAFF. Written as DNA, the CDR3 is TGTGCCAGCAGCGTTGGACATTACACTGAAGCTTTCTTT. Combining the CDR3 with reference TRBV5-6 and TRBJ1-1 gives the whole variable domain DAGVTQSPTHLIKTRGQQVTLRCSPKSGHDTVSWYQQALGQGPQFIFQYYEEEERQRGNFPDRFSGHQFPNYSSELNVNALLLGDSALYLCASSVGHYTEAFFGQGTRLTVV.

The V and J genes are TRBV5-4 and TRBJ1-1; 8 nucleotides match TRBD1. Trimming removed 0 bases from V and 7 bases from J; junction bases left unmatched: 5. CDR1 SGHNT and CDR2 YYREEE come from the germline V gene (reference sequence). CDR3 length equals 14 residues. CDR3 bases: TGTGCCAGCAGCTTGGCGACAGGGGCCTATGAAGCTTTCTTT. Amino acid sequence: CASSLATGAYEAFF.

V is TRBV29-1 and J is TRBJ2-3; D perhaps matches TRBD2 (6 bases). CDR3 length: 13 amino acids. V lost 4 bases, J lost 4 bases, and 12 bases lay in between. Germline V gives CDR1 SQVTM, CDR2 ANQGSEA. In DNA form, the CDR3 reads TGCAGCGTTGTGGGACCGGGAGCAGATACGCAGTATTTT. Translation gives CSVVGPGADTQYF.